This is a list of T cell receptor beta chains from one sample in a study of early T cells in non-severe SARS-CoV-2 infection. MiXCR was run by TCRdb on the 5' RACE reads, yielding one entry per CDR3 protein. This sample has about 90,000 distinct CDR3 sequences; over 9.5% occur once, and the top ten carry 3.5% to 5%. The sample was whole blood, taken at baseline. These receptors all stem from an adult who was a healthcare worker with PCR-confirmed SARS-CoV-2 infection or an uninfected control (not recorded which). Each CDR3 is given with its conserved first and last residue. D genes are given only for firm matches. Clone size is shown for a subset of rows, as once, few, many or a class of expanded clone.

j_call	v_call	d_call	clone_size	cdr3_length	cdr3_nt	cdr3_aa
TRBJ1-5	TRBV28	-	many	14	TGTGCCAGCAGTCCTTGGGAGATGGGACAGCCCCAGCATTTT	CASSPWEMGQPQHF
TRBJ2-7	TRBV28	-	-	14	TGTGCCAGCAGAGGCGGACCTTTACCCTACGAGCAGTACTTC	CASRGGPLPYEQYF
TRBJ2-3	TRBV3-1	TRBD2	-	17	TGTGCCAGCAGCCAAGAACGGACTAGTTCTGGCACAGATACGCAGTATTTT	CASSQERTSSGTDTQYF
TRBJ1-3	TRBV9	-	-	13	TGTGCCAGCAGCTCCTCCCCAAGAAACACCATATATTTT	CASSSSPRNTIYF
TRBJ2-7	TRBV6-5	-	few	15	TGTGCCAGCAGTTACTCGATCTCTGACTCCTACGAGCAGTACTTC	CASSYSISDSYEQYF
TRBJ2-7	TRBV20-1	TRBD1	many	13	TGCAGTGCTCAAGGACAGGGGGGCAACGAGCAGTACTTC	CSAQGQGGNEQYF
TRBJ2-5	TRBV11-2	TRBD2	many	16	TGTGCCAGCAGCGCTACTAGCGGCAATCTGGGAGAGACCCAGTACTTC	CASSATSGNLGETQYF
TRBJ2-5	TRBV29-1	-	many	13	TGCAGCGTCTTAGGATTGGCTCAAGAGACCCAGTACTTC	CSVLGLAQETQYF
TRBJ1-2	TRBV5-4	-	-	15	TGTGCCAGCAGCTTGGAGGTTCCCCGAACCCATGGCTACACCTTC	CASSLEVPRTHGYTF
TRBJ1-2	TRBV12-3/TRBV12-4	-	-	11	TGTGCCAGCAGTTTTAGCTATGGCTACACCTTC	CASSFSYGYTF
TRBJ1-6	TRBV10-1	TRBD1	few	14	TGCGCCAGCATGGGGGACAGGGCTAATTCACCCCTCCACTTT	CASMGDRANSPLHF
TRBJ2-3	TRBV12-3/TRBV12-4	-	few	15	TGTGCCAGCAGTTTAAAGGGCTCCCTCACAGATACGCAGTATTTT	CASSLKGSLTDTQYF
TRBJ1-2	TRBV11-2	TRBD1	once	16	TGTGCCAGCAGCTCCTCCGGACAGGGGCGCTTCCACGGCTACACCTTC	CASSSSGQGRFHGYTF
TRBJ1-1	TRBV29-1	-	-	13	TGCAGCGTTGATAAGGGCCGGGGCACTGAAGCTTTCTTT	CSVDKGRGTEAFF
TRBJ1-1	TRBV5-6	-	many	12	TGTGCCAGCAGCTTGAAGTTGGTTGAAGCTTTCTTT	CASSLKLVEAFF
TRBJ2-7	TRBV10-3	-	few	15	TGTGCCATCAGTGATTCGGGGACAGCGGGTGACGAGCAGTACTTC	CAISDSGTAGDEQYF
TRBJ2-5	TRBV12-3/TRBV12-4	-	-	14	TGTGCCAGCAGTTTCACGGGAATGAGAGAGACCCAGTACTTC	CASSFTGMRETQYF
TRBJ2-3	TRBV20-1	TRBD2	-	17	TGCAGTGCTAGAGCCCTGCTCCAGCGGGGGAGCACAGATACGCAGTATTTT	CSARALLQRGSTDTQYF
TRBJ2-3	TRBV4-2	TRBD1	many	16	TGTGCCAGCAGCCAAGAGGGACAGCCGCGCACAGATACGCAGTATTTT	CASSQEGQPRTDTQYF
TRBJ2-1	TRBV9	-	few	14	TGTGCCAGCAGCGTAGCAGGGGCCACGGGAGAGCAGTTCTTC	CASSVAGATGEQFF
TRBJ1-4	TRBV18	TRBD1	many	14	TGTGCCAGCTCGTCCCGGGACAGGGGTGAAAAACTGTTTTTT	CASSSRDRGEKLFF
TRBJ2-3	TRBV27	-	-	16	TGTGCCAGCAGTTTATCGCCCTACTCCAACACAGATACGCAGTATTTT	CASSLSPYSNTDTQYF
TRBJ1-4	TRBV5-5	TRBD1	many	16	TGTGCCAGCAGCCAAGGGACAGGCGCAACTAATGAAAAACTGTTTTTT	CASSQGTGATNEKLFF
TRBJ2-7	TRBV11-2	-	few	16	TGTGCCAGCAGCTTAGAAGGAGGGCATACAAGCTACGAGCAGTACTTC	CASSLEGGHTSYEQYF
TRBJ2-7	TRBV29-1	TRBD1	-	12	TGCAGCGTTGAGGGACAGAGATACGAGCAGTACTTC	CSVEGQRYEQYF
TRBJ1-2	TRBV19	-	many	15	TGTGCCAGTAGTGGCCCACGAGGGGTAGGCTATGGCTACACCTTC	CASSGPRGVGYGYTF
TRBJ2-3	TRBV11-2	-	-	14	TGTGCCAGCAGCTTAGGGCGGGGCACAGATACGCAGTATTTT	CASSLGRGTDTQYF
TRBJ2-7	TRBV12-3/TRBV12-4	-	few	18	TGTGCCAGCAGGGGACACCCCTCAGATACGGAAAATCCCTACGAGCAGTACTTC	CASRGHPSDTENPYEQYF